This TCR beta chain was sequenced in a study of cytomegalovirus exposure and HLA in healthy donors. This clone was recorded only once. It was with 60 Vbeta and 13 Jbeta primers that the PCR ran. The protocol was immunoSEQ multiplex PCR, while the TCRdb copy is restricted to in-frame clones and leaves out a portion. The data contain about 260,000 clones, about 75% of them singletons. This clonotype was sampled from a female donor in good health and CMV-seronegative. Sequenced material: PBMCs.

CDR3 in amino acids: CASSQGEGQGDYEQYF. CDR3 bases: TGCGCCAGCAGCCAGGGGGAGGGACAGGGTGACTACGAGCAGTACTTC. This chain links TRBV4-1 with TRBJ2-7, with 9 bases lining up with TRBD1. CDR1 is MGHRA and CDR2 is YSYEKL in the germline V gene. The CDR3 loop spans 16 amino acids. V lost 3 bases, J lost 3 bases, and 9 bases stayed unmatched.